This paragraph covers one TCR beta chain sequence. Its antigen is still unknown. This entry comes from a study of T cell responses to AZD1222 COVID-19 vaccine. Broader study findings: Sampling captured repertoires only after the peak T cell response. Seropositive at baseline were only a handful of AZD1222 recipients. Mostly white British, mostly female donors; authors suggested clonal diversity may be underestimated.

The protocol was immunoSEQ multiplex PCR, while the TCRdb copy is restricted to in-frame clones and leaves out a portion. This table holds about 82,000 clones, roughly 90% found once. The germline V gene encodes CDR1 KGHSY and CDR2 FQNENV. Between the trimmed V and J ends, which lost 5 bases and 11 bases, there was a span of 15 bases. This CDR3 has 12 residues. The sample consisted of peripheral blood, taken on day 0 of AZD1222 vaccination. This TCR was sampled from an adult in good health. The V call is TRBV16, the J call TRBJ1-1; TRBD1 might be the D (5 bases). CDR3 sequence (DNA): TGTGCCAGCAGCGCATCGGATAGGGGCGCTTTCTTT. Translated, it gives CASSASDRGAFF.